These T cell receptor beta chains were read from a single sample in a study of T cells in tumors after PD-1 blockade. Clones were sequenced by immunoSEQ multiplex PCR, and TCRdb holds only the in-frame ones, with some missing. The sample has about 25,000 clones, 80% to 85% seen once. Sample: PBMCs, taken after anti-PD-1 treatment. These receptors came from a human donor with basal cell carcinoma. Both conserved end residues are part of each CDR3. Fields, in order: J gene, D gene, clone size, V gene, CDR3 protein, CDR3 DNA. D genes are given only for firm matches. Size is omitted from some rows. Given values are once, few, many or a class for expanded clones.

TRBJ2-1 TRBD2 NA TRBV4-2 CASSGLAGGISYNEQFF TGTGCCAGCAGCGGATTAGCGGGGGGGATATCCTACAATGAGCAGTTCTTC
TRBJ1-2 NA NA TRBV3-1/TRBV3-2 CASSPAGPTNYGYTF TGTGCCAGCAGCCCCGCGGGGCCAACTAACTATGGCTACACCTTC
TRBJ2-1 TRBD1 NA TRBV15 CATSRASGGPSSYNEQFF TGTGCCACCAGCAGAGCATCAGGGGGTCCAAGCTCCTACAATGAGCAGTTCTTC
TRBJ1-2 NA NA TRBV6-1 CASSEANWGGYTF TGTGCCAGCAGTGAAGCGAATTGGGGTGGCTACACCTTC
TRBJ1-5 NA NA TRBV18 CASSPAGNQPQHF TGTGCCAGCTCACCAGCTGGGAATCAGCCCCAGCATTTT
TRBJ1-1 NA NA TRBV4-2 CASSQSGTRNTEAFF TGTGCCAGCAGCCAATCAGGGACCCGGAACACTGAAGCTTTCTTT
TRBJ1-1 NA NA TRBV6-6 CASSYSRGRDTEAFF TGTGCCAGCAGTTACTCCCGGGGGCGCGACACTGAAGCTTTCTTT
TRBJ1-2 NA NA TRBV7-9 CASSLVLAYGYTF TGTGCCAGCAGCTTGGTTCTCGCCTATGGCTACACCTTC
TRBJ1-1 NA NA TRBV23-1 CASTPPQGTTEAFF TGCGCCAGCACTCCGCCGCAGGGTACCACTGAAGCTTTCTTT
TRBJ2-7 NA NA TRBV4-2 CASSRNLGDESEQYF TGTGCCAGCAGCCGGAATTTGGGTGACGAATCCGAGCAGTACTTC
TRBJ1-6 NA NA TRBV11-3 CASSRGQLVGPDSPLHF TGTGCCAGCAGCCGAGGACAGTTAGTCGGTCCGGATTCACCCCTCCACTTT
TRBJ2-7 TRBD1 NA TRBV6-6 CASSYEGAATYEQYF TGTGCCAGCAGTTACGAGGGGGCTGCCACCTACGAGCAGTACTTC
TRBJ2-3 NA NA TRBV11-2 CASSLRTSGGLRTDTQYF TGTGCCAGCAGCCTACGCACCTCCGGGGGGCTCCGCACAGATACGCAGTATTTT
TRBJ1-1 NA NA TRBV10-3 CAISAMDKNTEAFF TGTGCCATCAGTGCCATGGACAAGAACACTGAAGCTTTCTTT
TRBJ2-7 NA NA TRBV5-4 CASSLVPGTYEQYF TGTGCCAGCAGCTTGGTCCCAGGGACCTACGAGCAGTACTTC
TRBJ1-5 NA NA TRBV6-5 CASSGGMVDNQPQHF TGTGCCAGCAGCGGGGGGATGGTAGACAATCAGCCCCAGCATTTT
TRBJ1-1 NA NA TRBV6-6 CASSYPSEGAEAFF TGTGCCAGCAGTTACCCATCCGAGGGGGCTGAAGCTTTCTTT
TRBJ1-3 NA NA TRBV12-5 CASGLDRGNTIYF TGTGCTAGTGGTTTGGACCGTGGAAACACCATATATTTT
TRBJ2-1 NA NA TRBV27 CASSWDQYYNEQFF TGTGCCAGCAGTTGGGACCAATACTACAATGAGCAGTTCTTC
TRBJ2-7 TRBD1 once TRBV29-1 CSAGQGLYEQYF TGCAGCGCCGGACAGGGTCTCTACGAGCAGTACTTC
TRBJ1-3 TRBD1 NA TRBV18 CASSPWTGEDTIYF TGTGCCAGCTCACCGTGGACAGGGGAAGACACCATATATTTT
TRBJ1-6 NA NA TRBV7-3 CASSLVPAGIGNSPLHF TGTGCCAGCAGCCTAGTCCCGGCAGGAATCGGTAATTCACCCCTCCACTTT
TRBJ2-3 TRBD2 NA TRBV5-6 CASTGLAGGSDTQYF TGTGCCAGCACGGGACTAGCGGGGGGGTCAGATACGCAGTATTTT
TRBJ2-3 NA NA TRBV5-1 CASSPPTDTQYF TGCGCCAGCAGCCCACCGACAGATACGCAGTATTTT
TRBJ1-1 TRBD1 NA TRBV7-9 CASSSKGPQGAGTEAFF TGTGCCAGCAGCTCCAAGGGCCCACAGGGGGCAGGGACTGAAGCTTTCTTT
TRBJ1-1 NA NA TRBV23-1 CASSQSFEKNSPTEAFF TGCGCCAGCAGTCAATCATTTGAAAAGAACAGCCCCACTGAAGCTTTCTTT
TRBJ1-5 NA NA TRBV5-1 CASSSDTGSQPQHF TGCGCCAGCAGCTCCGACACAGGGAGTCAGCCCCAGCATTTT
TRBJ1-3 NA NA TRBV5-8 CASERVRAGNTIYF TGTGCCAGCGAGCGGGTGAGGGCTGGAAACACCATATATTTT
TRBJ1-5 NA few TRBV19 CASTPRGEGNQPQHF TGTGCCAGTACCCCGAGGGGAGAGGGCAATCAGCCCCAGCATTTT
TRBJ1-2 TRBD1 once TRBV18 CASSPMTGRELYGYTF TGTGCCAGCTCACCCATGACAGGGAGGGAACTCTATGGCTACACCTTC
TRBJ1-4 NA once TRBV7-9 CASSRRAGENEKLFF TGTGCCAGCAGCCGCCGGGCAGGCGAGAATGAAAAACTGTTTTTT
TRBJ2-3 TRBD1 NA TRBV18 CASSLSTGGKDTQYF TGTGCCAGCTCACTCTCGACAGGGGGAAAAGATACGCAGTATTTT
TRBJ1-2 NA NA TRBV11-3 CASSLNLLGQEDYGYTF TGTGCCAGCAGCTTAAATTTGCTTGGGCAGGAAGACTATGGCTACACCTTC
TRBJ2-7 TRBD2 NA TRBV15 CATSREMRGAGEQYF TGTGCCACCAGCAGAGAGATGCGGGGGGCGGGAGAGCAGTACTTC
TRBJ2-1 TRBD1 few TRBV10-3 CAISSPGTGGFGDSYNEQFF TGTGCCATCAGCTCCCCCGGGACAGGGGGATTCGGGGACTCCTACAATGAGCAGTTCTTC
TRBJ1-1 NA few TRBV27 CASSLRQPGTEAFF TGTGCCAGCAGTTTGAGGCAGCCGGGCACTGAAGCTTTCTTT
TRBJ2-5 NA NA TRBV6-5 CASSYLGGQGQETQYF TGTGCCAGCAGTTACCTGGGGGGGCAGGGCCAAGAGACCCAGTACTTC
TRBJ2-5 NA NA TRBV30 CAWSAGTGTQYF TGTGCCTGGAGTGCAGGGACCGGGACCCAGTACTTC
TRBJ1-1 TRBD1 NA TRBV27 CASSLIGTGGAGTEAFF TGTGCCAGCAGTTTAATTGGGACAGGGGGCGCAGGGACTGAAGCTTTCTTT